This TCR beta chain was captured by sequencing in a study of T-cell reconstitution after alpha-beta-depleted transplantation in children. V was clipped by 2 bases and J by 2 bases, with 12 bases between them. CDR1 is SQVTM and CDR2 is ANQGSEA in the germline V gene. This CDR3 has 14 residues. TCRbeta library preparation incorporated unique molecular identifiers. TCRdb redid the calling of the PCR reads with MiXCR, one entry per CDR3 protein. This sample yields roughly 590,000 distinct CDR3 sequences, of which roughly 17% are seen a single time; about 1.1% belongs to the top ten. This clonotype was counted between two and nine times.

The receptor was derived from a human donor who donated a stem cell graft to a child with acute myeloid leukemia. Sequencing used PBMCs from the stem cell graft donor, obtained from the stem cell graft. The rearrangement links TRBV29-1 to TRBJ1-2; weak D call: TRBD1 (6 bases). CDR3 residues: CSVESGGPNYGYTF. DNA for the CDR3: TGCAGCGTTGAATCTGGGGGGCCCAACTATGGCTACACCTTC.